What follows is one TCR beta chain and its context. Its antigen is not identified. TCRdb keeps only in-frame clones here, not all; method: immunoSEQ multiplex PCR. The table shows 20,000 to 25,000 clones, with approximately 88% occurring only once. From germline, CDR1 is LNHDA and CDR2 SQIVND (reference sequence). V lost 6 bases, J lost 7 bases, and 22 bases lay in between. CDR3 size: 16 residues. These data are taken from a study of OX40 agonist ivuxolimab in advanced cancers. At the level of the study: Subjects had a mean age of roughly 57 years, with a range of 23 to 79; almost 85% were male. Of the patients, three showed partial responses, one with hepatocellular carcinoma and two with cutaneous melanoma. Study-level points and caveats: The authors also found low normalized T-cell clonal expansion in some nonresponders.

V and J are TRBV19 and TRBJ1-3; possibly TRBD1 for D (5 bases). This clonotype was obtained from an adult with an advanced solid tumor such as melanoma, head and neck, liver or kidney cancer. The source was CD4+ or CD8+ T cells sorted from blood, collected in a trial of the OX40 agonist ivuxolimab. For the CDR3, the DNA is TGTGCCAGTAGCCCTACCTTGGGGCGAGGGGTGAACACCATATATTTT. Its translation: CASSPTLGRGVNTIYF.